One sample yielded the 18 T cell receptor beta chains listed below, sequenced in a study of early T cells in non-severe SARS-CoV-2 infection (dated by TCRdb to the early 2020s). The method was 5' RACE. Sequencing instrument: NextSeq 500. The public reads were reprocessed in TCRdb via fastp at Q25 and MiXCR, keeping in-frame beta chains. Every CDR3 protein is listed once, alongside the most common genes and DNA of its rows. Counted in this sample were 25,000 to 30,000 distinct CDR3 sequences; 4.4% of them appeared once. The ten largest clones take up roughly 10% of the sample. Sequenced input: whole blood. These receptors came from an adult who was a healthcare worker with PCR-confirmed SARS-CoV-2 infection or an uninfected control (not recorded which).

This clonotype was observed many times. The rearrangement links TRBV5-5 to TRBJ2-3; tentatively, D is TRBD2 (5 bases). The CDR3 contains 16 residues. Germline V gene lookup returns CDR1 SGHKS and CDR2 YYEKEE (reference sequence). V dropped 2 bases and J dropped 0 bases, with 13 bases sitting between them. Here the CDR3 DNA reads TGTGCCAGCAGCTTTACCTACTGGACTAGCACAGATACGCAGTATTTT. Translation: CASSFTYWTSTDTQYF.

The table lists this clonotype with many counts. The V call is TRBV20-1, the J call TRBJ2-6; no clear D. The V end was cut by 6 bases, the J end by 0 bases, with 12 bases between. The CDR3 length is 15 residues. Germline CDR1 is DFQATT and CDR2 is SNEGSKA (reference sequence). The CDR3 nucleotides read TGCAGTGCAGACCGGCAGAGCTCTGGGGCCAACGTCCTGACTTTC. Translation gives CSADRQSSGANVLTF.

This clonotype was detected ten times or more. The chain links TRBV12-3 or TRBV12-4 to TRBJ1-1; a weak D match, TRBD1 (5 bases). The V end lost 3 bases, the J end lost 1 base, and 9 bases lay between the germline ends. The CDR3 has 14 amino acids. This CDR3 reads CASSFGQPNTEAFF. The CDR3 nucleotides read TGTGCCAGCAGTTTCGGACAACCGAACACTGAAGCTTTCTTT.

Ten or more counts support this clonotype. The V gene is TRBV12-5, the J gene TRBJ1-5, with D maybe TRBD1 (5 bases). Germline CDR1 and CDR2: LGHNT and FRNRAP. Deletions cut 7 bases from V and 7 bases from J, with 11 bases between. This CDR3 is built from 12 residues. The CDR3 nucleotides read TGTGCTAGTGCCATAGACAGCCAGCCCCAGCATTTT. Its protein product is CASAIDSQPQHF.

There are many counts of this clonotype. The J gene is TRBJ1-2, the V gene TRBV6-2 or TRBV6-3, with D maybe TRBD1 (5 bases). Between the trimmed V and J ends, which lost 5 bases and 2 bases, there was a span of 9 bases. Germline values: CDR1 MNHEY, CDR2 SVGEGT. The CDR3 spans 13 residues. CDR3 in DNA: TGTGCCAGCAGTAAGGGGCGAAACTATGGCTACACCTTC. It yields the protein CASSKGRNYGYTF.

This clonotype was counted at least ten times. V gene TRBV12-3 or TRBV12-4 combines with J gene TRBJ2-1; D tentatively reads TRBD1 or TRBD2 (5 bases each). The V and J ends lost 3 bases and 4 bases respectively, with 13 bases between them. The CDR3 has 15 residues. Here the CDR3 reads CASSFQSGPYNEQFF. CDR3 in DNA: TGTGCCAGCAGTTTCCAGTCGGGGCCTTACAATGAGCAGTTCTTC.

Many counts were recorded for this clonotype. The chain combines TRBV4-1 with TRBJ2-7; D tentatively reads TRBD1 or TRBD2 (5 bases each). Germline V gives CDR1 MGHRA, CDR2 YSYEKL. V lost 0 bases and J 2 bases, leaving 8 bases between the germline ends. CDR3 size: 14 residues. The CDR3 DNA sequence: TGCGCCAGCAGCCAAGATCGGGGCCCCTACGAGCAGTACGTC. As protein: CASSQDRGPYEQYV.

This clonotype occurred many times. J is TRBJ1-1 and V is TRBV12-3 or TRBV12-4, with no clear D. CDR3 length: 12 amino acids. Trimming took 6 bases from V and 5 from J, leaving 10 bases between them. The CDR3 nucleotides are TGTGCCAGCAGCATCCTATGGACTGAAGCTTTCTTT. Protein sequence: CASSILWTEAFF.

Ten or more counts support this clonotype. The chain uses TRBV19 and TRBJ1-2; 11 positions match TRBD1. Germline V gene data show CDR1 as LNHDA and CDR2 as SQIVND (reference sequence). The ends lost 4 bases at V and 3 bases at J; junction bases unmatched: 10. The CDR3 spans 17 residues. In nucleotides, the CDR3 is TGTGCCAGTAGTACGCTAGGACAGGGGGCGCTTGACTATGGCTACACCTTC. Protein product: CASSTLGQGALDYGYTF.

This clonotype was detected ten times or more. The rearrangement joins TRBV19 to TRBJ2-6, with a possible D match to TRBD2 (5 bases). In germline, CDR1 is LNHDA, CDR2 SQIVND (reference sequence). Trimming took off 4 bases at V and 0 bases at J, with 22 bases between the two ends. The CDR3 extends over 20 amino acids. CDR3 amino acids: CASSTGEGRRLSSGANVLTF. In nucleotides, the CDR3 is TGTGCCAGTAGTACCGGGGAAGGGCGTCGGCTGTCCTCTGGGGCCAACGTCCTGACTTTC.

The rearrangement joins TRBV20-1 to TRBJ1-3; TRBD1 aligns across 8 bases. The V gene's germline CDR1 is DFQATT and CDR2 SNEGSKA (reference sequence). This CDR3 spans 18 amino acids. V dropped 0 bases and J dropped 2; count of bases not matched to a gene: 12. The CDR3 sequence: CSARDIGSDRGAGNTIYF. As DNA, the CDR3 is TGCAGTGCTAGAGATATCGGATCCGACAGGGGAGCTGGAAACACCATATATTTT.

This clonotype was detected many times. V is TRBV7-6 and J is TRBJ2-1; TRBD2 matches at 9 bases. In germline, CDR1 is SGHVS, CDR2 FNYEAQ. This CDR3 spans 15 amino acids. Losses at the gene ends were 0 bases for V and 9 bases for J; bases not matched to a gene: 6. The CDR3 DNA sequence: TGTGCCAGCAGCTTAGCTAGCGGGAGTTTCAGTGAGCAGTTCTTC. Its translation is CASSLASGSFSEQFF.

This clonotype has ten or more counts. This sequence joins TRBV5-1 and TRBJ2-1; 12 bases are shared with TRBD2. Germline loops: CDR1 SGHRS, CDR2 YFSETQ. This CDR3 contains 15 residues. V lost 4 bases to trimming and J lost 7 bases; unmatched junction nucleotides: 6. This chain's CDR3 is CASSPGLAGYNEQFF. The CDR3 bases are TGCGCCAGCAGCCCAGGACTAGCGGGATATAATGAGCAGTTCTTC.

This clonotype came up many times. The rearrangement links TRBV7-9 to TRBJ2-1, with a weak D call TRBD1 (6 bases). Per germline, CDR1 SEHNR and CDR2 FQNEAQ (reference sequence). Trimming shortened V by 2 bases and J by 7 bases, and 18 bases separated the two germline ends. The CDR3 sequence is 16 residues long. In nucleotides, the CDR3 is TGTGCCAGCAGCTTATTTACACGATGGACAGCGAATGAGCAGTTCTTC. Protein: CASSLFTRWTANEQFF.

This clonotype has a count of ten or more. The chain links TRBV24-1 to TRBJ2-3; TRBD2 might be the D (7 bases). The CDR3 sequence is 15 residues long. Trimming removed 5 bases from V and 6 bases from J, with 17 bases in between. CDR1 and CDR2 (germline): KGHDR, SFDVKD. CDR3 coding DNA: TGTGCCACCAGTGTAGGGGGAGGGTTCGGCGATACGCAGTATTTT. Translation: CATSVGGGFGDTQYF.

This clonotype was recorded at least ten times. The gene calls are TRBV11-3 and TRBJ1-1, with D perhaps TRBD1 (5 bases). The CDR3 has 14 residues. CDR1 SGHNT and CDR2 YENEEA come from the germline V gene. Trimming took off 2 bases at V and 4 bases at J, with 11 bases between the two ends. This CDR3 is CASSLPGMGTEAFF. The CDR3 DNA is TGTGCCAGCAGCTTACCAGGGATGGGCACTGAAGCTTTCTTT.

The sample holds many counts of this clonotype. This sequence joins TRBV11-2 and TRBJ2-3; D gene uncertain. The V gene's germline CDR1 is SGHAT and CDR2 FQNNGV. The length of the CDR3 is 18 residues. V was clipped by 2 bases and J by 0 bases, with 18 bases between them. CDR3: CASSLTPPRASSTDTQYF. In DNA, the CDR3 is TGTGCCAGCAGCTTAACGCCCCCTCGAGCCTCTAGCACAGATACGCAGTATTTT.

In this sample, this clonotype turned up many times. This sequence joins TRBV4-1 and TRBJ2-3, with 9 bases that match TRBD2. J was trimmed by 1 base and V by 1 base; bases with no gene match: 3. The CDR3 is 16 amino acids. The germline V gene encodes CDR1 MGHRA and CDR2 YSYEKL. The CDR3 nucleotides are TGCGCCAGCAGCCAAGCTAGCGGGATCCGCACAGATACGCAGTATTTT. Encoded protein: CASSQASGIRTDTQYF.